This T cell receptor beta chain emerged from a study of identical twins. The CDR3 covers 15 residues. Through template switching, a universal primer site was introduced, and the cDNA contained unique molecular identifiers. From the 5' RACE reads, TCRdb called clonotypes with MiXCR, one entry per CDR3 protein. The table shows more than 1.5 million distinct CDR3 sequences, with around a third occurring only once. A word on this clonotype: The antigen is unknown. A clone one base away is much larger, so this may be a read error.

Study outcomes and limitations: Models underpredicted monozygotic twin sharing of out-of-frame TCR alpha. Partial confounding of zero-insertion analyses by invariant MAIT and iNKT cells was possible. The conclusions drew on cross-sectional statistical analysis instead of tracking the same donors.

The V gene is TRBV21-1, the J gene TRBJ2-5; the D call in the table, TRBD2, was not verified against the DNA. The assigned J gene may be wrong: the sequence end matches TRBJ2-7 better. TRBV21-1 constitutes a pseudogene. The material sequenced was cord blood. The sequence was collected from a newborn girl in good health. The CDR3 is CVSSKGQRAVNEQYF. CDR3 bases: TGTGTCAGCAGCAAAGGGCAGCGGGCCGTAAACGAGCAGTACTTC.